A single sample gave rise to the 32 T cell receptor beta chains below, sequenced in a study of early T cells in non-severe SARS-CoV-2 infection. MiXCR, applied by TCRdb to the 5' RACE reads, yields one record per CDR3 protein. The sample lists roughly 56,000 distinct CDR3 sequences, roughly 8.2% occurring once. The specimen sequenced was whole blood. These receptors all come from an adult who was a healthcare worker with PCR-confirmed SARS-CoV-2 infection or an uninfected control (not recorded which).

This clonotype was picked up many times. The rearrangement links TRBV6-5 to TRBJ2-7, with D uncertain. The CDR3 runs 12 residues. V lost 6 bases, J lost 6 bases, and 12 bases lay in between. Germline-derived CDR1 and CDR2 are MNHEY and SVGAGI. CDR3 sequence (DNA): TGTGCCAGCAGATATACGGGCGGCGAGCAGTACTTC. Translation: CASRYTGGEQYF.

The chain combines TRBV20-1 with TRBJ2-2, with D possibly matching TRBD2 (6 bases). This CDR3 contains 15 residues. Trimming took 0 bases from V and 3 from J, leaving 11 bases between them. The germline V gene encodes CDR1 DFQATT and CDR2 SNEGSKA (reference sequence). DNA for the CDR3: TGCAGTGCTAGAGACGGAGGGGAGGACACCGGGGAGCTGTTTTTT. It yields the protein CSARDGGEDTGELFF.

At least ten counts were recorded for this clonotype. The genes are TRBV28 and TRBJ2-7; D remains ambiguous. The CDR3 runs 16 residues. Germline lookup yields CDR1 MDHEN and CDR2 SYDVKM. Trimming cost V 2 bases and J 6 bases, with 20 bases left between them. DNA of the CDR3: TGTGCCAGCAGTTTAGGCCTCCGGGTTAGATTGATCGAGCAGTACTTC. Amino acid sequence: CASSLGLRVRLIEQYF.

This clonotype was seen more than once but under ten times. CDR3 loop: CASREQHSGNTIYF. Here the CDR3 DNA reads TGTGCCAGCAGAGAACAGCATTCTGGAAACACCATATATTTT. The chain carries TRBV2 and TRBJ1-3; D is unresolved. V shed 6 bases and J shed 1 base, with 10 bases lying between them. Germline CDR1 and CDR2: SNHLY and FYNNEI. The CDR3 has 14 residues.

For this clonotype: An end of the junction does not agree with germline; a read error may underlie this. The CDR3 reads CASSRSGLADYNEQFF. CDR3 DNA: TGTGCCAGCAGCCGATCGGGACTAGCGGACTACAATGAACAGTTCTTC. V and J are TRBV3-1 and TRBJ2-1; TRBD2 matches 11 bases. The CDR3 covers 16 residues. Germline values: CDR1 LGHDT, CDR2 YNNKEL (reference sequence).

This clonotype came up a few times. The V and J genes are TRBV10-1 and TRBJ1-4; no reliable D call. The CDR3 consists of 15 residues. The germline V gene has CDR1 WNHNN and CDR2 SYGVQD (reference sequence). Trimming cost V 8 bases and J 8 bases, with 21 bases left between them. As DNA, the CDR3 is TGCGCCAGCCGCGCTGCTTGGGAAGTCCCCGAAAAACTGTTTTTT. This gives the protein CASRAAWEVPEKLFF.

This rearrangement joins TRBV7-8 to TRBJ2-1; D remains unclear. V lost 3 bases and J lost 4, with 4 bases in between. This CDR3 spans 12 amino acids. Germline lookup yields CDR1 SGHVS and CDR2 FQNEAQ. For the CDR3, the DNA is TGTGCCAGCAGCTTCTCGTACAATGAGCAGTTCTTC. Amino acid sequence: CASSFSYNEQFF. Supplemented by reference TRBV7-8 and TRBJ2-1, the full variable domain reads GAGVSQSPRYKVAKRGQDVALRCDPISGHVSLFWYQQALGQGPEFLTYFQNEAQLDKSGLPSDRFFAERPEGSVSTLKIQRTQQEDSAVYLCASSFSYNEQFFGPGTRLTVL.

Many counts were recorded for this clonotype. This chain uses TRBV9 with TRBJ2-7; D may be TRBD1 or TRBD2 (5 bases each). This CDR3 has 15 residues. V lost 4 bases and J lost 6, with 20 bases in between. Germline V gene sequence: CDR1 SGDLS, CDR2 YYNGEE. The CDR3 here is CASSPHPGPMGEQYF. CDR3 sequence (DNA): TGTGCCAGCAGCCCCCACCCGGGGCCTATGGGCGAGCAGTACTTC. Drawing the rest from reference TRBV9 and TRBJ2-7, the complete variable domain is DSGVTQTPKHLITATGQRVTLRCSPRSGDLSVYWYQQSLDQGLQFLIQYYNGEERAKGNILERFSAQQFPDLHSELNLSSLELGDSALYFCASSPHPGPMGEQYFGPGTRLTVT.

The chain recombines TRBV12-5 with TRBJ2-3, with D unresolved. Germline V CDR1 and CDR2: LGHNT, FRNRAP. The CDR3 runs to 13 residues. Trimming left V 8 bases short and J 1 base short, with 10 bases between. CDR3 amino acids: CASSASGTDTQYF. In DNA, the CDR3 is TGTGCTAGTAGCGCTTCGGGCACAGATACGCAGTATTTT.

CDR3: CASIHLGVTEAFF. In DNA, the CDR3 is TGTGCCAGCATCCACCTAGGGGTCACTGAAGCTTTCTTT. The chain couples TRBV11-2 to TRBJ1-1, with D possibly being TRBD1 (5 bases). The V and J ends lost 7 bases and 4 bases respectively, with 13 bases between them. Germline CDR1 SGHAT, CDR2 FQNNGV. The CDR3 is 13 amino acids.

This clonotype was detected ten times or more. This rearrangement joins TRBV7-8 to TRBJ1-3, with D possibly being TRBD1 (5 bases). This CDR3 is 13 amino acids long. The V end lost 4 bases, the J end lost 5 bases, and 9 bases lay between the germline ends. Germline loops: CDR1 SGHVS, CDR2 FQNEAQ. This chain's CDR3 is CASSSGRRNTIYF. The CDR3 nucleotides are TGTGCCAGCAGCTCGGGGCGACGAAACACCATATATTTT.

This clonotype was picked up a small number of times. The chain is built from TRBV6-5 and TRBJ1-1; no definite D call. The CDR3 loop spans 12 amino acids. Germline V gives CDR1 MNHEY, CDR2 SVGAGI. V lost 8 bases, J lost 4 bases, and 11 bases lay in between. The CDR3 bases are TGTGCCAGCTCCCCCCGGCCCACTGAAGCTTTCTTT. This gives the protein CASSPRPTEAFF.

The rearrangement links TRBV20-1 to TRBJ1-6, with D unclear. V was trimmed by 3 bases and J by 6 bases, leaving 9 bases between them. The CDR3 covers 13 residues. Germline CDR1 DFQATT, CDR2 SNEGSKA (reference sequence). CDR3 nucleotide sequence: TGCAGTGCTAGTCAGGCAGTTAATTCACCCCTCCACTTT. It codes for CSASQAVNSPLHF.

This clonotype was observed a handful of times. The chain is built from TRBV5-7 and TRBJ2-3; D is undetermined. TRBV5-7 is sorted into the ORF group, with uncertain function. Trimming removed 0 bases from V and 4 bases from J, with 9 bases in between. The CDR3 is 14 residues long. The CDR3 nucleotides read TGTGCCAGCAGCTTGGGGATAGCTCCAGATACGCAGTATTTT. Residues: CASSLGIAPDTQYF.

This clonotype was found many times. The chain employs TRBV12-5 and TRBJ1-4; no definite D call. The CDR3 covers 14 residues. The V and J ends lost 3 bases and 3 bases respectively, with 8 bases between them. The germline V gene has CDR1 LGHNT and CDR2 FRNRAP. This CDR3 reads CASGFGQSNEKLFF. The CDR3 DNA reads as TGTGCTAGTGGTTTTGGGCAGTCTAATGAAAAACTGTTTTTT.

V usage is TRBV5-1 and J usage is TRBJ2-7; D is uncertain. Trimming cost V 0 bases and J 4 bases, with 11 bases left between them. This CDR3 has 14 residues. Germline V CDR1 and CDR2: SGHRS, YFSETQ. CDR3 sequence (DNA): TGCGCCAGCAGCTTGGATCACCCGGAATACGAGCAGTACTTC. It yields the protein CASSLDHPEYEQYF.

This chain links TRBV30 with TRBJ2-1; D may match TRBD1 or TRBD2 (6 bases each). Germline CDR1 is GTSNPN and CDR2 is SVGIG (reference sequence). Trimming removed 4 bases at V and 9 bases at J, with 19 bases between. The CDR3 covers 14 residues. In DNA, the CDR3 is TGTGCCTGGAAACAGGGAGGAGGACCGAGTGAGCAGTTCTTC. Translation gives CAWKQGGGPSEQFF.

This clonotype was seen a handful of times. V is TRBV9 and J is TRBJ1-6, with 7 bases fitting TRBD1. V was pared by 0 bases and J by 7 bases, with 4 bases of the junction left unmatched. CDR1 is SGDLS and CDR2 is YYNGEE in the germline V gene. The CDR3 has 15 residues. The CDR3 DNA reads as TGTGCCAGCAGCGTAGAGGGACAGCAGAATTCACCCCTCCACTTT. Protein: CASSVEGQQNSPLHF.

J is TRBJ2-7 and V is TRBV6-1; TRBD1 aligns across 7 bases. CDR3 size: 13 residues. J gave up 7 bases and V 10 bases, and 13 bases lay outside the gene matches. Germline values: CDR1 MNHNS, CDR2 SASEGT. The CDR3 bases are TGTGCCACCTCTACCGACAGGGTAAGGGAGCAGTACTTC. Its protein is CATSTDRVREQYF.

This clonotype was recorded a few times. V and J are TRBV7-2 and TRBJ2-3; 10 bases align to TRBD2. Germline V CDR1 and CDR2: SGHTA, FQGNSA. The CDR3 is 16 residues long. The V and J ends lost 2 bases and 2 bases, in that order; junction bases with no gene match: 4. CDR3 region: CASSLTGTSDTDTQYF. The CDR3, as DNA: TGTGCCAGCAGCTTAACCGGGACTAGCGACACAGATACGCAGTATTTT.

The rearrangement links TRBV29-1 to TRBJ2-7, with D hard to call. The CDR3 totals 13 residues. V lost 5 bases to trimming and J lost 5 bases, with 16 bases between them. Germline CDR1 and CDR2: SQVTM and ANQGSEA. The CDR3 reads CSVSFSVTHEQYF. The CDR3 DNA follows: TGCAGCGTTTCCTTTTCCGTAACCCACGAGCAGTACTTC.

This sequence joins TRBV28 and TRBJ2-1; possibly TRBD1 for D (6 bases). The germline V gene has CDR1 MDHEN and CDR2 SYDVKM. V gave up 0 bases and J gave up 11 bases, with 8 bases separating them. This CDR3 spans 12 amino acids. The CDR3, as DNA: TGTGCCAGCAGTTTATGGCAGGGGCAGCAGTTCTTC. This translates into CASSLWQGQQFF. The entire variable domain, with the rest obtained from reference TRBV28 and TRBJ2-1, is as follows: DVKVTQSSRYLVKRTGEKVFLECVQDMDHENMFWYRQDPGLGLRLIYFSYDVKMKEKGDIPEGYSVSREKKERFSLILESASTNQTSMYLCASSLWQGQQFFGPGTRLTVL.

This clonotype showed up many times. The rearrangement joins TRBV11-2 to TRBJ2-7; D remains unclear. V gave up 0 bases and J gave up 4 bases, with 7 bases separating them. CDR3 size: 13 residues. CDR1 and CDR2 from the germline V gene are SGHAT and FQNNGV. The CDR3 sequence: CASSLDRQYEQYF. CDR3 in DNA: TGTGCCAGCAGCTTAGACAGGCAATACGAGCAGTACTTC.

This clonotype was detected many times. The CDR3 DNA reads TGTGCCAGCAGGGGGACCGGGGAGCTGTTTTTT. It is translated as CASRGTGELFF. This chain links TRBV2 with TRBJ2-2, with D uncertain. The V gene lost 6 bases and the J gene lost 5 bases, with 4 bases spanning the gap. Germline values: CDR1 SNHLY, CDR2 FYNNEI. The CDR3 runs 11 residues. Combining the CDR3 with reference TRBV2 and TRBJ2-2 gives the whole variable domain EPEVTQTPSHQVTQMGQEVILRCVPISNHLYFYWYRQILGQKVEFLVSFYNNEISEKSEIFDDQFSVERPDGSNFTLKIRSTKLEDSAMYFCASRGTGELFFGEGSRLTVL.

This clonotype occurred a few times. This chain uses TRBV20-1 with TRBJ2-3; 10 nucleotides align to TRBD2. V lost 6 bases, J lost 1 base, and 13 bases stayed unmatched. CDR1 is DFQATT, CDR2 SNEGSKA, per germline (reference sequence). The CDR3 length is 17 residues. The CDR3: CSARLPLAGHRTDTQYF. CDR3 bases: TGCAGTGCCCGACTTCCACTAGCGGGACATCGCACAGATACGCAGTATTTT.

This clonotype was seen at least ten times. The J gene is TRBJ1-6, the V gene TRBV4-1; TRBD1 aligns across 7 bases. The CDR3 length is 17 residues. J lost 9 bases, V lost 0 bases, and 11 bases had no gene match. Per germline, CDR1 MGHRA and CDR2 YSYEKL. CDR3 loop: CASSQDDREPGGSPLHF. In nucleotides, the CDR3 is TGCGCCAGCAGCCAAGACGATAGAGAGCCAGGGGGTTCACCCCTCCACTTT.

CDR3 region: CASSPDRDDQPQHF. Written as DNA, the CDR3 is TGTGCCAGCAGTCCGGACAGGGACGACCAGCCCCAGCATTTT. V is TRBV12-3 or TRBV12-4 and J is TRBJ1-5, with 8 bases lining up with TRBD1. V was pared by 5 bases and J by 7 bases, with 7 bases of the junction left unmatched. This CDR3 spans 14 amino acids.

This clonotype was recorded a few times. CDR3 region: CSAKKGTTNEQFF. For the CDR3, the DNA is TGCAGTGCCAAAAAAGGGACTACCAATGAGCAGTTCTTC. The rearrangement uses TRBV20-1 and TRBJ2-1; 7 bases align to TRBD2. CDR3 length equals 13 residues. Looked up from germline, CDR1 is DFQATT and CDR2 is SNEGSKA (reference sequence). Losses at the gene ends were 6 bases for V and 6 bases for J; bases not matched to a gene: 8.

This clonotype was seen only a few times. The chain has TRBV7-8 and TRBJ1-2; a weak D match, TRBD1 (5 bases). The CDR3 loop spans 14 amino acids. CDR1 and CDR2 from the germline V gene are SGHVS and FQNEAQ. Trimming took off 4 bases at V and 4 bases at J, with 13 bases between the two ends. In DNA, the CDR3 is TGTGCCAGCAGCTCCTTAAGGGACCTCTATGGCTACACCTTC. Translated: CASSSLRDLYGYTF.

Ten or more counts support this clonotype. The chain has TRBV20-1 and TRBJ1-5, with D possibly TRBD1 on 6 matching bases. Germline CDR1 is DFQATT and CDR2 is SNEGSKA (reference sequence). V was shortened by 6 bases and J by 7 bases, with 16 bases between the two germline ends. The CDR3 loop spans 13 amino acids. The CDR3 sequence is CSARSGAGQPQHF. The CDR3 DNA follows: TGCAGTGCCCGTTCGGGGGCTGGACAGCCCCAGCATTTT.

The V gene is TRBV7-2, the J gene TRBJ2-1, with D unresolved. From germline, CDR1 is SGHTA and CDR2 FQGNSA. V was clipped by 3 bases and J by 0 bases, with 9 bases between them. The CDR3 sequence is 15 residues long. The DNA for the CDR3 is TGTGCCAGCAGCTTGGTACTGAGCTCCTACAATGAGCAGTTCTTC. Amino acids: CASSLVLSSYNEQFF.

Worth noting for this clonotype: One end of the junction is discordant with germline, which a read error may explain. The chain has TRBV4-1 and TRBJ2-7; TRBD1 or TRBD2 may be the D gene (5 bases each). This CDR3 region has 16 residues. Looked up from germline, CDR1 is MGHRA and CDR2 is YSYEKL. The CDR3 nucleotides are TGCGCCAGGAGCCAATTGACCGCGCCGGGGCGCTACGAGCAGTACTTC. As protein: CARSQLTAPGRYEQYF.